What follows is one T cell receptor (beta chain) and its context. Its antigen remains unidentified. Donors consisted of healthy bone marrow donors. These data come from a study of cytomegalovirus exposure and HLA in healthy donors. The PCR employed 60 Vbeta primers together with 13 Jbeta primers. Only in-frame clones appear in the TCRdb table, and some are missing; sequencing was by immunoSEQ multiplex PCR. The repertoire holds around 150,000 clones, with roughly 80% as singletons. The CDR3 runs to 12 residues. In germline, CDR1 is MNHNS, CDR2 SASEGT. Overall study findings and caveats: As a later analysis revealed, most CMV-associated TCR beta chains appeared HLA-restricted.

V gene TRBV6-1 combines with J gene TRBJ2-5; D possibly corresponds to TRBD2 (6 bases). The J call could be wrong; TRBJ2-7 is a better fit for the DNA end. The receptor was derived from a woman in her thirties or forties in good health and CMV-seropositive. Specimen: PBMCs. The CDR3 bases are TGTGCCAGCACGGGAGTTTGGTACGAGCAGTACTTC. This translates into CASTGVWYEQYF.